The clone carrying this TCR beta chain has a handful of counts. The antigen remains unidentified. Germline V CDR1 and CDR2: KGHDR, SFDVKD. This CDR3 contains 15 residues. Trimming left V 4 bases short and J 0 bases short, with 11 bases between. This sample stems from a study of T cells in Graves' hyperthyroidism and ophthalmopathy. The study, taken as a whole, reports: Researchers found most expanded thyroid clonotypes above 0.001 in blood as well. Before onset, by a median of around 6.1 months, the model predicted ophthalmopathy.

Amplified regions were TCR beta CDR3 sequences from RNA transcripts. TCR CDR3 regions were first amplified by RT-PCR with HTBI primers. TCRdb reprocessed the multiplex PCR reads with MiXCR, giving one entry per CDR3 protein. The sample shows 600,000 or so distinct CDR3 sequences, approximately 15% of them seen only once. Each diagnosis drew on symptoms, thyroxine, TRAb, thyroid ultrasound and orbital computed tomography findings. Out of roughly 10 ml of fresh peripheral blood came the PBMCs. The TCR was taken from a woman aged 18-29 years with Graves' ophthalmopathy. This chain connects TRBV24-1 to TRBJ2-5; a weak D match, TRBD1 (5 bases). Input material: blood. In DNA, the CDR3 is TGTGCCACCAGTGAGAGGACAAGTAACCAAGAGACCCAGTACTTC. It yields the protein CATSERTSNQETQYF.